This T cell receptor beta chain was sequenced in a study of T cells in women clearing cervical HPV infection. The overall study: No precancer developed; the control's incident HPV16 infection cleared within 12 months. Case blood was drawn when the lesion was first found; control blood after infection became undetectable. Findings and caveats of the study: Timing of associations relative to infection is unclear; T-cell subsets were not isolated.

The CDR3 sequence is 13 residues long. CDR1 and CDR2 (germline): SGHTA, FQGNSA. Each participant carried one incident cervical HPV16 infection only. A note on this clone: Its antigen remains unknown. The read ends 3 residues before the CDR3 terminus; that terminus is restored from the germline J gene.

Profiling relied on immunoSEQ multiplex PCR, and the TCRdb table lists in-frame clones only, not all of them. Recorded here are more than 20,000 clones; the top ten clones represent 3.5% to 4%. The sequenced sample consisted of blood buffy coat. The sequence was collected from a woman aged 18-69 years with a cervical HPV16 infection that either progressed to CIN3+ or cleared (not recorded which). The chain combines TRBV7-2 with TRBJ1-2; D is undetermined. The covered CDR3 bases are TGTGCCAGCAGCTTCGGCGGGTCTCGCATC. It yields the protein CASSFGGSRI. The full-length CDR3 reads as CASSFGGSRIYTF.